The clone carrying this T cell receptor (beta chain) has a handful of counts. What it binds is unknown. This sample was included in a study of blood T cells in healthy people across ages. General study points: Both naive CD4+ cell counts and diversity were greater in long-lived donors than in aged donors. Naive and antigen-experienced cells were not separated, limiting conclusive comparison.

V lost 2 bases to trimming and J lost 3 bases; unmatched junction nucleotides: 8. Germline V CDR1 and CDR2: SGHKS, YYEKEE (reference sequence). This CDR3 is built from 17 residues. The authors ran a second PCR of about 6 to 11 cycles using a sample-barcoded 5' primer and a J-beta primer mix. Every cDNA was tagged by a template-switch adaptor with 12 random nucleotides. MiXCR was run by TCRdb on the 5' RACE reads, yielding one entry per CDR3 protein. The data contain 1.5 million to 1.9 million distinct CDR3 sequences, approximately 43% of them singletons. The rearrangement uses TRBV5-5 and TRBJ1-5; 10 bases agree with TRBD1. The sequence derives from a woman between 18 and 29 years old in good health. The sequencing input was blood. CDR3 in DNA: TGTGCCAGCAGCTTTGGGGTTGACAGGGGGCACAATCAGCCCCAGCATTTT. Protein product: CASSFGVDRGHNQPQHF. The full variable domain, its missing parts supplied by reference TRBV5-5 and TRBJ1-5, is DAGVTQSPTHLIKTRGQQVTLRCSPISGHKSVSWYQQVLGQGPQFIFQYYEKEERGRGNFPDRFSARQFPNYSSELNVNALLLGDSALYLCASSFGVDRGHNQPQHFGDGTRLSIL.